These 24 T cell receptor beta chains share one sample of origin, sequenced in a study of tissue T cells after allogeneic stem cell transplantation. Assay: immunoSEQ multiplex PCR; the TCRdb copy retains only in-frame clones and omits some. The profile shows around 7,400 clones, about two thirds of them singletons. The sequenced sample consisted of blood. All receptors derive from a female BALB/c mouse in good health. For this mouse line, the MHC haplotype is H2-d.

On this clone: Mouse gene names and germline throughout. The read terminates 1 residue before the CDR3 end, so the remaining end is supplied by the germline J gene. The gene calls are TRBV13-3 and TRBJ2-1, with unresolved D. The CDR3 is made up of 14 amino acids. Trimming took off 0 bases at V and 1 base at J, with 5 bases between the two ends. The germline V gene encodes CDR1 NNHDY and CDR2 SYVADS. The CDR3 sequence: CASSDDKNYAEQFF. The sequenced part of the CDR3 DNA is TGTGCCAGCAGTGATGACAAAAACTATGCTGAGCAGTTC.

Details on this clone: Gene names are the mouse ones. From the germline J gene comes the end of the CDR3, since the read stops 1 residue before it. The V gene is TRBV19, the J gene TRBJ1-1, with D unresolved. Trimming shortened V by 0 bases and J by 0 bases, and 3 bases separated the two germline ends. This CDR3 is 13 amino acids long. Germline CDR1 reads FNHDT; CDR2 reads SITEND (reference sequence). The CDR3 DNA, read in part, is TGTGCCAGCAGTATAGATGCAAACACAGAAGTCTTC. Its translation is CASSIDANTEVF. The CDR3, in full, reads CASSIDANTEVFF.

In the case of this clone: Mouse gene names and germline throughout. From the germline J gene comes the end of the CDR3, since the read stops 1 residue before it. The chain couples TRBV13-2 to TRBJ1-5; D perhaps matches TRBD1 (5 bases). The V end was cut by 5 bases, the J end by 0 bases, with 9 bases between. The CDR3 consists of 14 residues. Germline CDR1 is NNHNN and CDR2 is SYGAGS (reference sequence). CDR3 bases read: TGTGCCAGCGGGACAGAGTATAACAACCAGGCTCCGCTT. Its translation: CASGTEYNNQAPL. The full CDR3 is CASGTEYNNQAPLF.

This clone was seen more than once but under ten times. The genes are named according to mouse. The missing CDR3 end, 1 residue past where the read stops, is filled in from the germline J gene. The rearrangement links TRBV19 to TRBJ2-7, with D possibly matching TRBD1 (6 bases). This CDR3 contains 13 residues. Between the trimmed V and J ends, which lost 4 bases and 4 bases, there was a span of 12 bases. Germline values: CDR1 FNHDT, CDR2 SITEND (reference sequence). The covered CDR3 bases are TGTGCCAGCAGTCGGGACAAATATTATGAACAGTAC. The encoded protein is CASSRDKYYEQY. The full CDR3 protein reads CASSRDKYYEQYF.

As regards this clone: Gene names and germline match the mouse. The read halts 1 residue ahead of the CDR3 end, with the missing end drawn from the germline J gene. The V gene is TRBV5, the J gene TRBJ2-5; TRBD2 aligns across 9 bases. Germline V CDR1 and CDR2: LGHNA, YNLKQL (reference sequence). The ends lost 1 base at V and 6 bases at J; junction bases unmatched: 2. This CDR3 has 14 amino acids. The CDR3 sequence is CASSQVGGPDTQYF. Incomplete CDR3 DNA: TGTGCCAGCAGCCAAGTGGGGGGGCCGGACACCCAGTAC.

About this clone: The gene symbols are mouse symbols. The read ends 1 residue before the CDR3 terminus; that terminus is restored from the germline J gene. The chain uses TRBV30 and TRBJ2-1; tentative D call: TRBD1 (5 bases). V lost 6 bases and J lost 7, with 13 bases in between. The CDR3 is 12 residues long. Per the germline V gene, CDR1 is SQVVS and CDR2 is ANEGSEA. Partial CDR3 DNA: TGTAGTTCGAGAAGGGGAGGGGCTGAGCAGTTC. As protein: CSSRRGGAEQF. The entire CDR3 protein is CSSRRGGAEQFF.

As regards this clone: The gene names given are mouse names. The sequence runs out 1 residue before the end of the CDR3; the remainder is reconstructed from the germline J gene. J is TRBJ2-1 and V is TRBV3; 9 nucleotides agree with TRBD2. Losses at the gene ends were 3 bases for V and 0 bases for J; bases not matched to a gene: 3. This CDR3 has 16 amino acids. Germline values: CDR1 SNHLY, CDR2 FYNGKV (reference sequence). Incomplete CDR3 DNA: TGTGCCAGCAGCTTTTACTGGGGGGATAACTATGCTGAGCAGTTC. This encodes CASSFYWGDNYAEQF. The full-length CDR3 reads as CASSFYWGDNYAEQFF.

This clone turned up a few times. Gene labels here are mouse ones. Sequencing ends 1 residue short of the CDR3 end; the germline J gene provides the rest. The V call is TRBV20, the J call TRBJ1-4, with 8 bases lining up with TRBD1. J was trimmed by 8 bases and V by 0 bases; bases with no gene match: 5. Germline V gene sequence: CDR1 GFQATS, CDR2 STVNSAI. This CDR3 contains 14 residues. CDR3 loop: CGAREQGVKERLFF. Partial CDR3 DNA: TGTGGTGCTAGGGAACAGGGGGTGAAAGAAAGATTATTT.

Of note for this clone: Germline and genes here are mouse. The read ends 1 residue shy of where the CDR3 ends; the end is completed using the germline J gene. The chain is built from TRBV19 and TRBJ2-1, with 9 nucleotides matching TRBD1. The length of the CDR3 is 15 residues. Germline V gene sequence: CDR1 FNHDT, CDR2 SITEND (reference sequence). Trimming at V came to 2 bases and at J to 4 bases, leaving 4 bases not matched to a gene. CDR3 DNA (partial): TGTGCCAGCAGTATGGGGACAGGGCGATATGCTGAGCAGTTC. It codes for CASSMGTGRYAEQF. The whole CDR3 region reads CASSMGTGRYAEQFF. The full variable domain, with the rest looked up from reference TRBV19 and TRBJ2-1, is GGIITQTPKFLIGQEGQKLTLKCQQNFNHDTMYWYRQDSGKGLRLIYYSITENDLQKGDLSEGYDASREKKSSFSLTVTSAQKNEMAVFLCASSMGTGRYAEQFFGPGTRLTVL.

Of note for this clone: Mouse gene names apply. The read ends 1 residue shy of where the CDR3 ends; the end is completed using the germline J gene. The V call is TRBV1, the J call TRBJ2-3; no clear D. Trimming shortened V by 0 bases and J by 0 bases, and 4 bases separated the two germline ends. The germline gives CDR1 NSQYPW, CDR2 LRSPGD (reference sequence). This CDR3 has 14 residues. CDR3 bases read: TGCACCTGCAGTGCAGACGATAGTGCAGAAACGCTGTAT. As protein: CTCSADDSAETLY. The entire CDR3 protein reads CTCSADDSAETLYF. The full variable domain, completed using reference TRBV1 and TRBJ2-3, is VTLLEQNPRWRLVPRGQAVNLRCILKNSQYPWMSWYQQDLQKQLQWLFTLRSPGDKEVKSLPGADYLATRVTDTELRLQVANMSQGRTLYCTCSADDSAETLYFGSGTRLTVL.

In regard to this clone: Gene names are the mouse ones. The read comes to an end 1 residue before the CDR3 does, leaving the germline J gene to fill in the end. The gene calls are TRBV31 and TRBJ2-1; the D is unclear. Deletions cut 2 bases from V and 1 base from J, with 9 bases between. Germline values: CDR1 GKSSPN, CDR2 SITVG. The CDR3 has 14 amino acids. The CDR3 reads CAWSFSKNYAEQFF. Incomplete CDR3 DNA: TGTGCCTGGAGTTTCTCAAAGAACTATGCTGAGCAGTTC.

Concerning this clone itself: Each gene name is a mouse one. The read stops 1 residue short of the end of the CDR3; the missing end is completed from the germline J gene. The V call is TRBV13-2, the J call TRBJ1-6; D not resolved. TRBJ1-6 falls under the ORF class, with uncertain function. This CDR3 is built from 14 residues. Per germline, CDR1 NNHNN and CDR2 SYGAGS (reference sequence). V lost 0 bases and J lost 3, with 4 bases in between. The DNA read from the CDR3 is TGTGCCAGCGGTGATGTCAACTATAATTCGCCCCTCTAC. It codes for CASGDVNYNSPLY. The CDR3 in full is CASGDVNYNSPLYF.

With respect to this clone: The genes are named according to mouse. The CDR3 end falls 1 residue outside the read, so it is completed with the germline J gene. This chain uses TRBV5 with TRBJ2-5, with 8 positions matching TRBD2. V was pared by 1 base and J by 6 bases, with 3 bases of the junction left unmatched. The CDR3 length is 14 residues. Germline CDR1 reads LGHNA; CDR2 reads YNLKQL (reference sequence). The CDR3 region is CASSQGPGGDTQYF. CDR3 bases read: TGTGCCAGCAGCCAAGGTCCTGGGGGGGACACCCAGTAC.

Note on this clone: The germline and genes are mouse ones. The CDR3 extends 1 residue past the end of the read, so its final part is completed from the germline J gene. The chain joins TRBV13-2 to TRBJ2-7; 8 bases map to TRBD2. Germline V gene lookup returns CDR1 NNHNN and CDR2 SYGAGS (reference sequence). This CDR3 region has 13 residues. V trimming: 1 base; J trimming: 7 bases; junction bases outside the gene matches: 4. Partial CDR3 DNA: TGTGCCAGCGGTGATAGGCTGGGGGGAGAACAGTAC. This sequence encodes CASGDRLGGEQY. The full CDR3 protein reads CASGDRLGGEQYF.

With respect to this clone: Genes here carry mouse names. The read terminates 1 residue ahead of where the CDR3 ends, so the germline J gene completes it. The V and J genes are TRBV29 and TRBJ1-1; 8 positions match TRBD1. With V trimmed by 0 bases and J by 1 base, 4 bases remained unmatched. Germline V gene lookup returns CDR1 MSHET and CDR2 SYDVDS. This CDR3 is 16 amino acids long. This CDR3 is CASSLSQGGKNTEVFF. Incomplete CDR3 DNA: TGTGCTAGCAGTTTATCACAGGGGGGCAAAAACACAGAAGTCTTC.

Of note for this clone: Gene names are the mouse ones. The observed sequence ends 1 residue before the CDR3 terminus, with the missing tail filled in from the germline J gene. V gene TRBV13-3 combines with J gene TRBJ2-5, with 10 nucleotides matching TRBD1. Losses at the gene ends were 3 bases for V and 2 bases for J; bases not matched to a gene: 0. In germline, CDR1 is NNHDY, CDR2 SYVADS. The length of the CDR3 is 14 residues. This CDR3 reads CASSGQGAQDTQYF. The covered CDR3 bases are TGTGCCAGCAGTGGACAGGGGGCCCAAGACACCCAGTAC.

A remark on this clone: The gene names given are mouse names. The CDR3 spells CAWSLGGAGAEQFF. The DNA read from the CDR3 is TGTGCCTGGAGTCTAGGGGGGGCAGGGGCTGAGCAGTTC. This chain joins TRBV31 and TRBJ2-1, with 8 bases that match TRBD2. Read data end 1 residue before the CDR3 end; the end is taken from the germline J gene. V lost 0 bases, J lost 7 bases, and 5 bases stayed unmatched. The CDR3 covers 14 residues. In germline, CDR1 is GKSSPN, CDR2 SITVG.

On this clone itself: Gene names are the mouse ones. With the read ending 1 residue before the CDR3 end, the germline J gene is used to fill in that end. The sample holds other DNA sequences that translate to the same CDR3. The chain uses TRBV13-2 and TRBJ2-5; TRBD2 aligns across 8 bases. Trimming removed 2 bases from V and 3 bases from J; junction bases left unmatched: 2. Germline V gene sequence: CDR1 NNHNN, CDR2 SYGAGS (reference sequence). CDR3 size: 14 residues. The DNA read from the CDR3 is TGTGCCAGCGGTGACGACTGGGGACAAGACACCCAGTAC. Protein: CASGDDWGQDTQY. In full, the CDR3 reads CASGDDWGQDTQYF.

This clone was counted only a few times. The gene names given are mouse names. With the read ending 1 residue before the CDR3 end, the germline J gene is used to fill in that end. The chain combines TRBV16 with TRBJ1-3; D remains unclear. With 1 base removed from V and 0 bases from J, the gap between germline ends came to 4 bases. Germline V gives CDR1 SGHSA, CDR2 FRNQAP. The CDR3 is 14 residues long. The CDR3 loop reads CASSLADSGNTLYF. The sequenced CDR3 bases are TGTGCAAGCAGCTTAGCAGATTCTGGAAATACGCTCTAT.

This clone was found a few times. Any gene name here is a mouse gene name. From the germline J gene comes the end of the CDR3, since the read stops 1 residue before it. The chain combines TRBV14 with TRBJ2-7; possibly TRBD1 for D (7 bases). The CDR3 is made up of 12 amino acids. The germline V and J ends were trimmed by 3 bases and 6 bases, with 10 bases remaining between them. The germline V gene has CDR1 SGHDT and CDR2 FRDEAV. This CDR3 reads CASSSRGLEQYF. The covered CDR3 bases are TGTGCCAGCAGTTCAAGGGGGCTTGAACAGTAC.

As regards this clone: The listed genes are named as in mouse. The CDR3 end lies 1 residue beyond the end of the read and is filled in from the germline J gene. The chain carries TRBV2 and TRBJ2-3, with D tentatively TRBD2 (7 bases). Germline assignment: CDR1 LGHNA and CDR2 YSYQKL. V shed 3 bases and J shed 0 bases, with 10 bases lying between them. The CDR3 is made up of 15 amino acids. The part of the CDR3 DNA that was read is TGTGCCAGCAGCCAGAGGGGGGGGAGTGCAGAAACGCTGTAT. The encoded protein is CASSQRGGSAETLY. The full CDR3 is CASSQRGGSAETLYF.

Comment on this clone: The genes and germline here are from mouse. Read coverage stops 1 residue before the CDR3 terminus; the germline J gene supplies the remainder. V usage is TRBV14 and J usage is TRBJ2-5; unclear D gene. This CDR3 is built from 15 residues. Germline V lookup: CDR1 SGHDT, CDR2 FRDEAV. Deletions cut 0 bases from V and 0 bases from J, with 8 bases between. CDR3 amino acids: CASSFSSLNQDTQYF. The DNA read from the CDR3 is TGTGCCAGCAGTTTCTCCAGCCTTAACCAAGACACCCAGTAC.

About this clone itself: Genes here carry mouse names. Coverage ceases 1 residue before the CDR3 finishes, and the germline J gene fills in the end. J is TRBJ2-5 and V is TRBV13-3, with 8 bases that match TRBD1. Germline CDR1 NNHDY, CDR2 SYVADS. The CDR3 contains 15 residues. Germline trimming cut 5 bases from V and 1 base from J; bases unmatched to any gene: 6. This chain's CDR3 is CASSRPDRDQDTQYF. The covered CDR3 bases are TGTGCCAGCAGCCGCCCGGACAGGGACCAAGACACCCAGTAC.

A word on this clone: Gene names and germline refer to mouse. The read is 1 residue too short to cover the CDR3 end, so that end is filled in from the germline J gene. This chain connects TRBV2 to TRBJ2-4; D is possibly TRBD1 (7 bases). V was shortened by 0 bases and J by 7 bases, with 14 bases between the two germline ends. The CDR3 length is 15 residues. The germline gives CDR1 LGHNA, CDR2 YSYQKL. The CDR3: CASSQEGGGADTLYF. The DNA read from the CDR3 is TGTGCCAGCAGCCAAGAGGGAGGGGGCGCGGACACCTTGTAC.